This T cell receptor (beta chain) was profiled in a study of human T cells and chemical hapten exposure. Study-wide background: Read at 6 days, the patch tests placed 0.01% DPC on the upper back.

Time point indicated: pre-sensitization, week 0. Sample treatment: therapeutic diphenylcyclopropenone sensitization with weekly scalp DPC. Those who donated were patients with alopecia, 18 to 70 years of age, and suitable for DPC. This CDR3 comprises 13 residues. Germline V gene data show CDR1 as LGHNA and CDR2 as YNFKEQ. V dropped 4 bases and J dropped 9; count of bases not matched to a gene: 5. TCRdb reprocessed the RACE reads with MiXCR, giving one entry per CDR3 protein. The table shows over 300,000 distinct CDR3 sequences, with about 5.1% occurring only once. This clonotype appeared many times. This specimen consisted of whole blood, obtained in connection with sensitization to the hapten diphenylcyclopropenone (DPC). This receptor was identified in a woman aged 45-65 years with alopecia areata. Some clones in this sample may be carry-over from other donors' samples. The chain uses TRBV4-2 and TRBJ2-1; 8 bases line up with TRBD2. The CDR3 loop is CASSPTSEGEQFF. DNA of the CDR3: TGTGCCAGCAGCCCGACTAGCGAGGGTGAGCAGTTCTTC.